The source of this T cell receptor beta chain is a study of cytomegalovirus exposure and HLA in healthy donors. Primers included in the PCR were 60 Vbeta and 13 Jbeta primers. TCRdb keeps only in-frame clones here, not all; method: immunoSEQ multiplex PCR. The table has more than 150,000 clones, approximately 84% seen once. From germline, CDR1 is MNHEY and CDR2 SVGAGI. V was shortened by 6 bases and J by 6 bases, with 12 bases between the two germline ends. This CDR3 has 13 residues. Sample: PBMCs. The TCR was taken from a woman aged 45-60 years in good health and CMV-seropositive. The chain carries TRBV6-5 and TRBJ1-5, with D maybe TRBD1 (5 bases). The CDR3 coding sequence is TGTGCCAGCAGCCAGGGTTTAGGTCAGCCCCAGCATTTT. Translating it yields CASSQGLGQPQHF.